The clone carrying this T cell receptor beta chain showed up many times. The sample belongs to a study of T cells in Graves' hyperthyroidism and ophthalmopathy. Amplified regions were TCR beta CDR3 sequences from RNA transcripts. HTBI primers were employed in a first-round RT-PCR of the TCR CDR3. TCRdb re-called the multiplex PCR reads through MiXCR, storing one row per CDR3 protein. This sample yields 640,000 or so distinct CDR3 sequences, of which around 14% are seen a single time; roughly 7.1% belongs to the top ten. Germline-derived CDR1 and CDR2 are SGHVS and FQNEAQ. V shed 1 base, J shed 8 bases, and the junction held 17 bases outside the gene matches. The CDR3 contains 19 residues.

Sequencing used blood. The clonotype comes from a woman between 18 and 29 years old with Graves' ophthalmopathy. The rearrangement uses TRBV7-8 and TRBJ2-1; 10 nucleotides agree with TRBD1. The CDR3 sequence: CASSLEVPEGQGPWYEQFF. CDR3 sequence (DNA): TGTGCCAGCAGCTTAGAGGTCCCAGAGGGACAGGGGCCCTGGTATGAGCAGTTCTTC.